The TCR beta chain under discussion was sequenced for a study of cytomegalovirus exposure and HLA in healthy donors. Study at large: As released early, the data held 70 million to 100 million unique TCRs from HLA-typed donors. Of around 400 genotyped donors, roughly 81% grouped in the Caucasian-associated ancestry cluster. Study conclusions and caveats: For most subjects, TCR beta sequences were reported to predict HLA-A and HLA-B alleles with accuracy.

Germline CDR1 reads SGHRS; CDR2 reads YFSETQ. The CDR3 sequence is 16 residues long. The V segment lost 1 base and the J segment 6 bases; nucleotides outside the gene matches: 9. The primer mix had 60 Vbeta and 13 Jbeta primers. TCRdb's copy holds only in-frame clones and misses some; the assay was immunoSEQ multiplex PCR. The sample comprises about 200,000 clones, approximately 79% of which are singletons, and about 1.8% rests with the top ten. About this clone: Its specificity is unknown.

The sequence derives from a man in his fifties in good health and CMV-seronegative. Specimen: PBMCs. The chain is built from TRBV5-1 and TRBJ2-3; 9 bases match TRBD1. CDR3: CASSLSTQGAGDTQYF. The CDR3 bases are TGCGCCAGCAGCTTGTCTACACAGGGGGCGGGGGATACGCAGTATTTT.